This entry lists 16 T cell receptor beta chains sequenced from one sample in a study of T cell repertoires in cytomegalovirus infection. TCRdb ran MiXCR on the reads and lists one entry per CDR3 protein. Altogether about 260,000 distinct CDR3 sequences are present, approximately 15% being singletons, with the ten largest covering roughly 8.7%. Sequencing was done on a sample of PBMCs. These TCRs come from a human donor in good health (CMV status not recorded). Some clones in this sample may be carry-over from other donors' samples.

The CDR3, as DNA: TGTGCCAGCACCCCCGGGAACCTGCAGGGGGTTCTGGACGAGCAGTACTTC. Protein: CASTPGNLQGVLDEQYF. The gene calls are TRBV27 and TRBJ2-7, with TRBD1 matching 7 bases. Germline V gives CDR1 MNHEY, CDR2 SMNVEV (reference sequence). There are 17 residues in the CDR3. J lost 5 bases, V lost 7 bases, and 20 bases had no gene match.

This clonotype was counted between two and nine times. The chain uses TRBV29-1 and TRBJ1-2; TRBD1 matches 9 bases. Germline V gene sequence: CDR1 SQVTM, CDR2 ANQGSEA. There are 16 residues in the CDR3. Trimming at V came to 3 bases and at J to 2 bases, leaving 10 bases not matched to a gene. CDR3 sequence reads: CSVESGQGLWNYGYTF. CDR3 DNA sequence: TGCAGCGTTGAGTCGGGACAGGGATTATGGAACTATGGCTACACCTTC.

The chain has TRBV10-3 and TRBJ2-3; D remains ambiguous. The length of the CDR3 is 12 residues. Trimming took 0 bases from V and 3 from J, leaving 1 base between them. In germline, CDR1 is ENHRY, CDR2 SYGVKD. CDR3 loop: CAISESTDTQYF. The CDR3 DNA is TGTGCCATCAGTGAGTCGACAGATACGCAGTATTTT.

This clonotype appeared a few times. The chain uses TRBV7-9 and TRBJ1-5; D is unclear. Trimming stripped 0 bases from V and 1 base from J, with 10 bases between. This CDR3 is 16 amino acids long. Germline V lookup: CDR1 SEHNR, CDR2 FQNEAQ (reference sequence). CDR3 nucleotides: TGTGCCAGCAGCTTAGCAGGGCTTGCGAGCAATCAGCCCCAGCATTTT. It specifies CASSLAGLASNQPQHF.

This clonotype was seen many times. This chain uses TRBV28 with TRBJ2-7; possibly TRBD1 or TRBD2 for D (5 bases each). The CDR3 has 15 residues. V lost 2 bases and J 2 bases, leaving 13 bases between the germline ends. Looked up from germline, CDR1 is MDHEN and CDR2 is SYDVKM. The CDR3 DNA is TGTGCCAGCAGTTTAGGGACCTCGATCACCTACGAGCAGTACTTC. This gives the protein CASSLGTSITYEQYF. The whole variable domain, remainder taken from reference TRBV28 and TRBJ2-7, is DVKVTQSSRYLVKRTGEKVFLECVQDMDHENMFWYRQDPGLGLRLIYFSYDVKMKEKGDIPEGYSVSREKKERFSLILESASTNQTSMYLCASSLGTSITYEQYFGPGTRLTVT.

This clonotype was detected a few times. V and J are TRBV5-1 and TRBJ2-6; possible D gene TRBD2, 7 bases. Looked up from germline, CDR1 is SGHRS and CDR2 is YFSETQ. V lost 1 base and J lost 0, with 14 bases in between. The CDR3 covers 18 residues. CDR3 sequence (DNA): TGCGCCAGCAGCTTGTGGGGGGGCACAAGCTCTGGGGCCAACGTCCTGACTTTC. Protein: CASSLWGGTSSGANVLTF.

This chain joins TRBV12-3 or TRBV12-4 and TRBJ1-5, with a tentative D call TRBD1 (6 bases). The CDR3 contains 14 residues. V lost 6 bases and J lost 7, with 16 bases in between. The chain's CDR3 is CASSQGGKEQPQHF. The CDR3 bases are TGTGCCAGCAGCCAAGGGGGTAAAGAGCAGCCCCAGCATTTT.

There are many counts of this clonotype. The chain carries TRBV12-3 or TRBV12-4 and TRBJ2-1; D not resolved. The CDR3 contains 15 residues. Between the trimmed V and J ends, which lost 3 bases and 5 bases, there was a span of 14 bases. This CDR3 is CASSFYARVDNEQFF. The CDR3 DNA is TGTGCCAGCAGTTTCTACGCCAGAGTCGACAATGAGCAGTTCTTC.

This clonotype was counted only a few times. The J gene is TRBJ2-7, the V gene TRBV28; possible D gene TRBD2, 5 bases. This CDR3 is built from 15 residues. The V gene's germline CDR1 is MDHEN and CDR2 SYDVKM. Trimming took off 7 bases at V and 3 bases at J, with 19 bases between the two ends. CDR3 sequence: CASIPRASHIYEQYF. The DNA of the CDR3 is TGTGCCAGCATACCCCGGGCTAGCCATATCTACGAGCAGTACTTC.

This clonotype came up a few times. The chain links TRBV20-1 to TRBJ2-5; tentative D call: TRBD1 (5 bases). V was shortened by 0 bases and J by 2 bases, with 13 bases between the two germline ends. Germline CDR1 DFQATT, CDR2 SNEGSKA (reference sequence). There are 15 residues in the CDR3. CDR3 in DNA: TGCAGTGCTAGAGATATCCAGGGTCCACAAGAGACCCAGTACTTC. Protein product: CSARDIQGPQETQYF.

There are many counts of this clonotype. This rearrangement joins TRBV28 to TRBJ2-5; the match to TRBD2 covers 7 bases. V lost 5 bases and J lost 5; bases outside the gene matches: 23. Germline CDR1 and CDR2: MDHEN and SYDVKM. This CDR3 has 19 residues. CDR3 DNA: TGTGCCAGCAGTCCGACGCCTGGGACGGCGCGGGAGAACGGGGAGACCCAGTACTTC. Its translation: CASSPTPGTARENGETQYF.

The chain has TRBV28 and TRBJ2-1; 12 bases fit TRBD2. The CDR3 totals 16 residues. The germline CDR1 and CDR2 sequences are MDHEN and SYDVKM. V lost 4 bases to trimming and J lost 2 bases; unmatched junction nucleotides: 3. In DNA form, the CDR3 reads TGTGCCAGCAGTTCCCCTAGCGGGAGGGCCTACAATGAGCAGTTCTTC. Amino acids: CASSSPSGRAYNEQFF.

Regarding this clonotype: A read error is possible here, since a much larger clone lies one base away. Since no conserved phenylalanine or tryptophan closes the CDR3, a read error is the likely cause. The chain carries TRBV7-6 and TRBJ1-2; D is unclear. Germline V gives CDR1 SGHVS, CDR2 FNYEAQ. This CDR3 region has 13 residues. Between the trimmed V and J ends, which lost 5 bases and 4 bases, there was a span of 11 bases. CDR3 protein: CASSASLAYGYTV. The CDR3 DNA follows: TGTGCCAGCAGCGCCTCGTTAGCCTATGGCTACACCGTC.

This clonotype came up a few times. The genes are TRBV5-1 and TRBJ2-1; the D is unclear. Per the germline V gene, CDR1 is SGHRS and CDR2 is YFSETQ. CDR3 size: 15 residues. Trimming removed 0 bases at V and 7 bases at J, with 14 bases between. The CDR3 coding sequence is TGCGCCAGCAGCTTGGAACGGGTTACCTTAAATGAGCAGTTCTTC. This gives the protein CASSLERVTLNEQFF.

This clonotype has a count of ten or more. The rearrangement links TRBV29-1 to TRBJ1-2, with 8 bases aligning to TRBD1. The germline V gene encodes CDR1 SQVTM and CDR2 ANQGSEA. With V trimmed by 5 bases and J by 6 bases, 2 bases remained unmatched. There are 11 residues in the CDR3. In DNA, the CDR3 is TGCAGCGTTAAGACAGGGGATGGCTACACCTTC. It yields the protein CSVKTGDGYTF.

This clonotype was found a few times. The chain is built from TRBV6-5 and TRBJ1-4; tentatively, D is TRBD1 (6 bases). The CDR3 covers 14 residues. The V and J ends lost 7 bases and 2 bases respectively, with 11 bases between them. From germline, CDR1 is MNHEY and CDR2 SVGAGI. The CDR3 spells CASKRGETNEKLFF. The CDR3, as DNA: TGTGCCAGCAAAAGGGGGGAGACTAATGAAAAACTGTTTTTT.